The T cell receptor beta chain described here comes from a study of control samples from healthy donors and cancer patients. Germline CDR1 and CDR2: KGHSH and LQKENI. V was clipped by 6 bases and J by 13 bases, with 13 bases between them. The CDR3 consists of 12 residues. The assay was immunoSEQ multiplex PCR, and TCRdb's table has in-frame clones only and misses some. The sample yields fewer than 200,000 clones, 96% seen once. The clonotype comes from a woman aged 30 to 39 in good health. The specimen sequenced was blood. The rearrangement joins TRBV18 to TRBJ1-6; D is uncertain. CDR3 sequence (DNA): TGTGCCAGCTCCAGACCGAACTTCCCCCTCCACTTT. The encoded protein is CASSRPNFPLHF.